This TCR beta chain was documented in a study of Ad26.COV2.S vaccination and SARS-CoV-2 variants. Findings and limits, study-wide: Substantial breadth in spike-specific CD8+ and CD4+ T cell responses was reportedly seen after vaccination.

Clones were read by immunoSEQ multiplex PCR, and TCRdb kept only the in-frame ones, dropping some. The sample includes 300,000 to 450,000 clones, about 90% of them seen just once. In regard to this clone: The antigen remains unidentified.

The sequence was collected from a human donor who had recovered from COVID-19. This specimen consisted of peripheral blood, obtained after recovery from COVID-19.

CDR3 coding DNA: TGCGCCAGCAGTGAGTCCCGGGGGGTAATCCCGAACACTGAAGCTTTCTTT. Translating it yields CASSESRGVIPNTEAFF. The chain combines TRBV10-1 with TRBJ1-1; a weak D match, TRBD1 (5 bases). V was cut by 0 bases and J by 1 base, with 15 bases left in between. The germline V gene encodes CDR1 WNHNN and CDR2 SYGVQD (reference sequence). CDR3 length equals 17 residues.